The sequence of this T cell receptor (beta chain) was determined in a study of shared clonotypes between healthy human individuals. Study as a whole: Samples came from two female and a few male donors aged 18 to 49.

In germline, CDR1 is WNHNN, CDR2 SYGVQD (reference sequence). CDR3 length equals 16 residues. The V and J ends lost 5 bases and 6 bases, in that order; junction bases with no gene match: 9. The sorted-subset replicate PCRs were given around 200 ng DNA, which is 31,000 or so T cell genomes. The assay was immunoSEQ multiplex PCR, and TCRdb's table has in-frame clones only and misses some. Of around 330,000 clones listed, around two thirds are singletons. It was into CD45RA+ naive and CD45RA-negative memory subsets that the CD4+ cells were split. The source is a man aged 25-45 years in good health. The chain uses TRBV10-1 and TRBJ2-1, with TRBD2 matching 11 bases. The specimen sequenced was memory CD4+ T cells sorted from blood. Subset of the sample: CD45RA-negative fraction. The CDR3 DNA reads as TGCGCCAGCAGTAGGGGCTCTAGCGGGAGGATCAATGAGCAGTTCTTC. Its protein is CASSRGSSGRINEQFF.